The rows below give T cell receptor beta chains drawn from one sample of a study of blood T cell repertoires in COVID-19. The method was immunoSEQ multiplex PCR; TCRdb's version includes in-frame clones alone and lacks a portion of them. The sample contains 150,000 to 200,000 clones, about 81% of which appear only once. The sample comprised peripheral blood. These receptors were taken from a human donor in a cohort sampled during active COVID-19. The CDR3 runs from the conserved cysteine through the conserved F or W. The order of the fields is clone size, V gene, J gene, D gene, CDR3 protein, CDR3 DNA. D genes are given only for firm matches. Expanded clones are given a class, and other clones once, few, many or no size at all.

-	TRBV28	TRBJ2-7	TRBD1	CASSLTGGYEQYF	TGTGCCAGCAGTTTAACAGGGGGGTACGAGCAGTACTTC
-	TRBV7-2	TRBJ2-7	TRBD2	CASSLATGLAAYEQYF	TGTGCCAGCAGCTTAGCCACGGGACTAGCGGCCTACGAGCAGTACTTC
few	TRBV30	TRBJ1-6	TRBD1	CAWSGDRGRNSPLHF	TGTGCCTGGAGCGGGGACAGGGGAAGAAATTCACCCCTCCACTTT
-	TRBV6-5	TRBJ2-7	TRBD2	CASSYRLASYEQYF	TGTGCCAGCAGTTACCGACTAGCCTCCTACGAGCAGTACTTC
-	TRBV7-9	TRBJ1-1	-	CASSPSTRNTEAFF	TGTGCCAGCAGCCCATCGACTAGGAACACTGAAGCTTTCTTT
-	TRBV14	TRBJ2-3	TRBD2	CASSQEGRGAINTQYF	TGTGCCAGCAGCCAAGAAGGGCGGGGGGCTATAAATACGCAGTATTTT
-	TRBV7-9	TRBJ2-3	-	CASSSGMGSGGTDTQYF	TGTGCCAGCAGCTCAGGGATGGGATCGGGGGGCACAGATACGCAGTATTTT
-	TRBV9	TRBJ1-2	TRBD1	CASSLQTGGYYGYTF	TGTGCCAGCAGCCTCCAGACAGGGGGCTACTATGGCTACACCTTC
once	TRBV27	TRBJ1-1	TRBD1	CASSLSTMGQSEAFF	TGTGCCAGCAGTTTATCAACGATGGGACAGTCTGAAGCTTTCTTT
few	TRBV2	TRBJ1-1	-	CASCGGRGDTEAFF	TGTGCCAGCTGTGGAGGACGGGGAGACACTGAAGCTTTCTTT
-	TRBV30	TRBJ1-2	-	CAWGDEGVNYGYTF	TGTGCCTGGGGGGACGAGGGGGTTAACTATGGCTACACCTTC
-	TRBV18	TRBJ2-3	TRBD1	CAGQGDSDTQYF	TGTGCTGGACAGGGGGACTCGGATACGCAGTATTTT
-	TRBV10-3	TRBJ2-7	TRBD1	CAISGQQGASYEQYF	TGTGCCATCAGCGGACAACAGGGGGCTTCCTACGAGCAGTACTTC
-	TRBV10-2	TRBJ2-7	-	CASRSTDSSYEQYF	TGCGCCAGCAGGTCGACAGACAGCTCCTACGAGCAGTACTTC
-	TRBV5-4	TRBJ2-3	-	CASSFVNPSTDTQYF	TGTGCCAGCAGCTTCGTGAACCCTAGTACAGATACGCAGTATTTT
-	TRBV5-1	TRBJ2-3	-	CASSLGRVENTQYF	TGCGCCAGCAGCTTGGGGCGGGTTGAAAATACGCAGTATTTT
-	TRBV7-6	TRBJ1-1	TRBD1	CASSREGASYIVTEAFF	TGTGCCAGCTCCCGGGAGGGGGCGAGTTATATCGTCACTGAAGCTTTCTTT
-	TRBV19	TRBJ2-2	-	CASTPGEGELFF	TGTGCCAGTACCCCCGGGGAGGGGGAGCTGTTTTTT
-	TRBV14	TRBJ1-6	TRBD1	CASSQTAGGSPLHF	TGTGCCAGCAGCCAAACCGCAGGGGGTTCACCCCTCCACTTT
-	TRBV10-3	TRBJ2-1	TRBD2	CAIRLADNEQFF	TGTGCCATCAGACTAGCGGATAATGAGCAGTTCTTC
-	TRBV18	TRBJ1-2	TRBD1	CASSPETGNRYTF	TGTGCCAGCTCACCCGAGACAGGGAATCGCTACACCTTC
-	TRBV30	TRBJ1-6	TRBD1	CAWSVETGHSPLHF	TGTGCCTGGAGTGTTGAGACAGGGCATTCACCCCTCCACTTT
few	TRBV7-2	TRBJ2-5	TRBD2	CASSLAERGIQETQYF	TGTGCCAGCAGCTTAGCCGAGCGGGGGATTCAAGAGACCCAGTACTTC
-	TRBV6-5	TRBJ2-7	TRBD2	CASNRLAGTYEQYF	TGTGCCAGCAATAGACTAGCGGGGACCTACGAGCAGTACTTC
-	TRBV19	TRBJ2-7	TRBD2	CASSAGLAGGPYEQYF	TGTGCCAGTAGTGCGGGACTAGCGGGAGGACCCTACGAGCAGTACTTC
-	TRBV30	TRBJ1-5	-	CAWSVPPRSNQPQHF	TGTGCCTGGAGTGTACCCCCCAGAAGCAATCAGCCCCAGCATTTT
once	TRBV29-1	TRBJ1-5	-	CSVGAGNNQPQHF	TGCAGCGTTGGGGCAGGGAACAATCAGCCCCAGCATTTT
-	TRBV9	TRBJ1-2	-	CASSATGSGYGYTF	TGTGCCAGCAGCGCCACCGGGAGTGGCTATGGCTACACCTTC
-	TRBV9	TRBJ2-7	TRBD2	CASSVGYMLAGDEQYF	TGTGCCAGCAGCGTAGGGTACATGCTAGCGGGAGACGAGCAGTACTTC
-	TRBV7-2	TRBJ2-3	-	CASSPRVARTDTQYF	TGTGCCAGCAGCCCGAGGGTAGCCCGCACAGATACGCAGTATTTT
-	TRBV7-2	TRBJ2-1	-	CASSLVAGTYNEQFF	TGTGCCAGCAGCTTAGTTGCTGGCACCTACAATGAGCAGTTCTTC
-	TRBV10-1	TRBJ2-5	-	CASRIAPPWDF	TGCGCCAGCAGGATAGCACCCCCATGGGACTTC
-	TRBV7-3	TRBJ2-3	TRBD2	CASSRGTSGGRGTDTQYF	TGTGCCAGCAGCCGCGGGACTAGCGGGGGGAGGGGCACAGATACGCAGTATTTT
-	TRBV5-4	TRBJ2-1	TRBD2	CASSLSLAGDYNEQFF	TGTGCCAGCAGCTTGTCTCTAGCGGGAGACTACAATGAGCAGTTCTTC
-	TRBV4-3	TRBJ2-2	-	CASSQDIQLNTGELFF	TGCGCCAGCAGCCAAGATATCCAACTCAACACCGGGGAGCTGTTTTTT
-	TRBV7-2	TRBJ1-2	TRBD1	CASSLGQGHYGYTF	TGTGCCAGCAGCCTGGGACAGGGGCACTATGGCTACACCTTC
few	TRBV20-1	TRBJ2-7	TRBD1	CSASRQGVTYEQYF	TGCAGTGCAAGTAGACAGGGGGTGACCTACGAGCAGTACTTC
-	TRBV4-3	TRBJ2-3	-	CASSPHRWQGTDTQYF	TGCGCCAGCAGCCCACACAGGTGGCAGGGTACAGATACGCAGTATTTT
-	TRBV19	TRBJ1-3	TRBD1	CASSLGTGRDYSGNTIYF	TGTGCCAGTAGTCTTGGGACAGGGCGTGATTACTCTGGAAACACCATATATTTT
-	TRBV5-1	TRBJ2-2	TRBD2	CASSSGTSGVGELFF	TGCGCCAGCAGCTCCGGGACTAGCGGGGTCGGGGAGCTGTTTTTT
-	TRBV3-1/TRBV3-2	TRBJ2-1	TRBD2	CASSHVAGGPEQFF	TGTGCCAGCAGCCATGTGGCGGGAGGGCCTGAGCAGTTCTTC
-	TRBV19	TRBJ1-2	-	CASSQPQGLGKGYTF	TGTGCCAGTAGCCAACCCCAGGGTCTGGGGAAGGGCTACACCTTC
-	TRBV7-2	TRBJ2-7	TRBD1	CASGTGGIYEQYF	TGTGCCAGCGGGACAGGGGGCATATACGAGCAGTACTTC
-	TRBV30	TRBJ2-7	TRBD1	CAWSLQGYEQYF	TGTGCCTGGAGTCTACAGGGGTACGAGCAGTACTTC
-	TRBV28	TRBJ1-2	-	CASSLPQTVYGYTF	TGTGCCAGCAGTTTACCCCAAACAGTCTATGGCTACACCTTC
-	TRBV6-5	TRBJ2-1	-	CASTPRDSGHNEQFF	TGTGCCAGCACCCCCCGGGATAGCGGACACAATGAGCAGTTCTTC
-	TRBV27	TRBJ2-1	-	CASSLVSRAGNEQFF	TGTGCCAGCAGTTTAGTCAGCAGGGCAGGGAATGAGCAGTTCTTC
-	TRBV2	TRBJ2-7	-	CASTVRDSSAYEQYF	TGTGCCAGCACGGTCAGGGACTCGTCGGCCTACGAGCAGTACTTC
-	TRBV7-8	TRBJ1-6	TRBD1	CASSLDWDSPNSPLHF	TGTGCCAGCAGTTTAGATTGGGACAGCCCTAATTCACCCCTCCACTTT
-	TRBV18	TRBJ2-7	-	CASSPGGFEQYF	TGTGCCAGCTCACCAGGGGGCTTCGAGCAGTACTTC
-	TRBV6-2/TRBV6-3	TRBJ2-2	TRBD1	CASSDRGNTGELFF	TGTGCCAGCAGTGACAGGGGGAACACCGGGGAGCTGTTTTTT
-	TRBV11-3	TRBJ2-1	-	CASSSSVYNEQFF	TGTGCCAGCAGTTCTTCCGTTTACAATGAGCAGTTCTTC
few	TRBV24-1	TRBJ1-2	TRBD1	CATSDVGQGRYGYTF	TGTGCCACCAGTGATGTTGGACAGGGTCGCTATGGCTACACCTTC
once	TRBV5-6	TRBJ2-2	TRBD1	CASSPAGRGFILTGELFF	TGTGCCAGCAGCCCGGCCGGCAGGGGGTTTATTTTGACCGGGGAGCTGTTTTTT
-	TRBV7-9	TRBJ1-4	-	CASSFLRGEIEKLFF	TGTGCCAGCAGCTTTCTCCGCGGAGAGATCGAAAAACTGTTTTTT
-	TRBV29-1	TRBJ2-7	-	CSVEARGAYEQYF	TGCAGCGTTGAGGCCCGGGGGGCATACGAGCAGTACTTC
once	TRBV12-3/TRBV12-4	TRBJ2-3	-	CASSQRDTQYF	TGTGCCAGCAGTCAGCGGGATACGCAGTATTTT
-	TRBV19	TRBJ2-7	TRBD2	CASMGTSGGYEQYF	TGTGCCAGTATGGGGACTAGCGGGGGTTACGAGCAGTACTTC